The T cell receptor (beta chain) described here comes from a study of siplizumab effects on memory and regulatory T cells. A remark on this clone: Its antigen remains unknown.

Cells of the mixed lymphocyte reaction were cocultured at 37 degrees C for five to seven days. Assay used: immunoSEQ multiplex PCR; TCRdb lists only in-frame clones, some missing. The table lists thousands of clones, about a third of them singletons. Notes on the study in general: An assignable naive or memory phenotype was lacking in roughly 75-95% of proliferating CD4+ or CD8+ clones. Fewer alloreactive sequences mapped to unstimulated CD4+ memory cells under siplizumab.

This CDR3 is built from 14 residues. V shed 1 base and J shed 1 base, with 8 bases lying between them. CDR1 is LNHDA, CDR2 SQIVND, per germline (reference sequence). The sequenced sample was CFSE-low (dividing) CD8+ T cells sorted from an allogeneic mixed lymphocyte reaction. The chain joins TRBV19 to TRBJ2-7; D is unresolved. This receptor was taken from a human donor in good health; the cells came from an allogeneic mixed lymphocyte reaction. CDR3 in amino acids: CASSIVGGSYEQYF. The CDR3 DNA reads as TGTGCCAGTAGTATAGTGGGCGGATCCTACGAGCAGTACTTC.